Detailed here is one TCR beta chain. Its antigen is currently unknown. The read ends 3 residues before the CDR3 terminus; that terminus is restored from the germline J gene. The CDR3 covers 14 residues. Germline V lookup: CDR1 MGHRA, CDR2 YSYEKL. This sample was taken from a study of T cells in women clearing cervical HPV infection. Study observations and caveats: Associations may precede or follow infection; HPV-specific or memory T cells were not isolated.

Method: immunoSEQ multiplex PCR; TCRdb's copy keeps in-frame clones and lacks some. This sample's table has approximately 44,000 clones. The clonotype was recovered from a woman between 18 and 75 years old with a cervical HPV16 infection that either progressed to CIN3+ or cleared (not recorded which). Sequencing was performed on blood buffy coat. This chain uses TRBV4-1 with TRBJ1-1; 12 bases fit TRBD1. The CDR3 sequence: CASSQTGQGAKAFF. The DNA read from the CDR3 is TGCGCCAGCAGCCAGACGGGACAGGGGGCTAAA.